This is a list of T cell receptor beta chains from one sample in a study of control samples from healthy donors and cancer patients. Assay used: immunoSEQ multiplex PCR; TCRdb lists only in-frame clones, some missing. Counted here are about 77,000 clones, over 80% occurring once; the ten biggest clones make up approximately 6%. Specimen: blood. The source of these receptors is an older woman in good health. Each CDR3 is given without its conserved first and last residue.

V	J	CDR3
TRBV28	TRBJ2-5	ASSHPTGGMGETQY
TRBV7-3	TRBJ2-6	ASSLWGSGISGANVLT
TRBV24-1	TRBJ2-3	ATSVSPAGAQY
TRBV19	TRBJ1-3	ASSIEGTHSGNTIY
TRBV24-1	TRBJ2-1	ATSGDRGSYNEQF
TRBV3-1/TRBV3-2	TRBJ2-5	ASSPRDRGQETQY
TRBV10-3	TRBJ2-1	AISVQGAGNEQF
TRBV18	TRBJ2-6	ASSDGGANVLT
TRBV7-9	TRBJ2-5	ASSLGFAVWETQY
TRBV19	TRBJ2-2	ASSSRQGGGGELF
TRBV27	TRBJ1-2	ASSSVPGQGKYT
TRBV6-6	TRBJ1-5	ASSFYRGADQPQH
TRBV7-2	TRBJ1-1	ASSLTGMNTEAF
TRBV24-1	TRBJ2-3	ATSDSRLHTQY
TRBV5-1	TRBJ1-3	ASSLGFSGNTIY